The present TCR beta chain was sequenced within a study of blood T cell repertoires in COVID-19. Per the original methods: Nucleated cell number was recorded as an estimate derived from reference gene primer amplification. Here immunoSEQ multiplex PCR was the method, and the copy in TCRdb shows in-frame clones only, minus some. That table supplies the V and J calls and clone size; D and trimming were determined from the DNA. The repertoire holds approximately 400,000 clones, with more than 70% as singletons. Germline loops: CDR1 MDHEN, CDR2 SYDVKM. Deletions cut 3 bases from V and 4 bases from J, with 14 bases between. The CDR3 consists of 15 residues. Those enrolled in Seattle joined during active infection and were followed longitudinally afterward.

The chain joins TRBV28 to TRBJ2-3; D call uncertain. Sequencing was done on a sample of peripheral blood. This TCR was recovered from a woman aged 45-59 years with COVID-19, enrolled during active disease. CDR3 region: CASSLYSKKPDTQYF. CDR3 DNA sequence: TGTGCCAGCAGTTTGTACAGCAAGAAACCAGATACGCAGTATTTT.